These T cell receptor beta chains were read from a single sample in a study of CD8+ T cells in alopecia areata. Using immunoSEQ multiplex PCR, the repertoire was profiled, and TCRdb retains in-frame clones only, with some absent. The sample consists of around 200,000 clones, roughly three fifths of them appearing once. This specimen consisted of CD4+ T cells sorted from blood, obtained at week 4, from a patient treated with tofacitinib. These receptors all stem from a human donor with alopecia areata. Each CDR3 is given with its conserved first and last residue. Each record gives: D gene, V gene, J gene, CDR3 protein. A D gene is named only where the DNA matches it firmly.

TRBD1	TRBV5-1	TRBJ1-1	CASSTGQGARPEAFF
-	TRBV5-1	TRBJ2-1	CASSLSGNNEQFF
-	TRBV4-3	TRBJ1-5	CASSQDWLPNQPQHF
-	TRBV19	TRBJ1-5	CASSIPVPGNQPQHF
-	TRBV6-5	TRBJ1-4	CASSRTVREKLFF
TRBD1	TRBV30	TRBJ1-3	CAWSVPTGGRNTIYF
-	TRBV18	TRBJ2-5	CASSPLHGTPETQYF
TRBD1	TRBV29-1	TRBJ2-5	CSVEHSGTGSLETQYF
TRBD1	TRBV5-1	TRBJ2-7	CASSFTGTGTYEQYF
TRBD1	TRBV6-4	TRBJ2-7	CASSGVTGGEQYF